Below, 12 T cell receptor beta chains from the same sample are listed, as sequenced in a study of CXCR3 chemokines and chemotherapy response in bladder cancer. TCRdb reprocessed the PCR reads via MiXCR and lists one record per CDR3 protein. The table records 13,000 or so distinct CDR3 sequences, around an eighth of them present only once. This specimen was taken from a patient whose treatment included neoadjuvant chemotherapy. These receptors were taken from a human donor with bladder cancer that did not respond to neoadjuvant chemotherapy.

This clonotype appeared a few times. The CDR3 protein is CASSLVGQNQPQHF. The CDR3 DNA sequence: TGTGCCAGCAGCTTAGTAGGACAGAATCAGCCCCAGCATTTT. The chain combines TRBV7-9 with TRBJ1-5, with TRBD1 as a possible D gene (6 bases). CDR3 length equals 14 residues. Germline lookup yields CDR1 SEHNR and CDR2 FQNEAQ (reference sequence). Deletions cut 1 base from V and 4 bases from J, with 8 bases between.

There are many counts of this clonotype. The gene calls are TRBV7-3 and TRBJ1-2; possibly TRBD1 for D (6 bases). This CDR3 has 13 residues. Trimming cost V 5 bases and J 8 bases, with 15 bases left between them. The germline CDR1 and CDR2 sequences are SGHTA and FQGTGA. The CDR3 region has the DNA TGTGCCAGCAGCCCCCAGCAGGGGACAGGCTACACCTTC. Amino acid sequence: CASSPQQGTGYTF.

This clonotype was observed at least ten times. The V and J genes are TRBV28 and TRBJ2-2; no reliable D call. V shed 7 bases and J shed 7 bases, with 7 bases lying between them. Germline V gene data show CDR1 as MDHEN and CDR2 as SYDVKM. This CDR3 is built from 11 residues. DNA for the CDR3: TGTGCCAGCAAGTGGAGCGGGGAGCTGTTTTTT. Its protein is CASKWSGELFF.

This clonotype was observed at least ten times. V usage is TRBV12-3 or TRBV12-4 and J usage is TRBJ1-1; maybe TRBD1 (5 bases). The ends were cut back, 5 bases at V and 1 base at J, with 14 bases in the middle. The CDR3 covers 15 residues. DNA for the CDR3: TGTGCCAGCAGTCATCGTGGGGGTGGGAACACTGAAGCTTTCTTT. Translated: CASSHRGGGNTEAFF.

Ten or more counts support this clonotype. This chain connects TRBV5-4 to TRBJ2-1, with TRBD2 matching 10 bases. The CDR3 consists of 13 residues. J gave up 10 bases and V 4 bases, and 5 bases lay outside the gene matches. Germline CDR1 reads SGHNT; CDR2 reads YYREEE (reference sequence). The CDR3 reads CASSVTSGDEQFF. The CDR3 DNA is TGTGCCAGCAGCGTAACTAGCGGGGACGAGCAGTTCTTC. The whole variable domain, remainder taken from reference TRBV5-4 and TRBJ2-1, is ETGVTQSPTHLIKTRGQQVTLRCSSQSGHNTVSWYQQALGQGPQFIFQYYREEENGRGNFPPRFSGLQFPNYSSELNVNALELDDSALYLCASSVTSGDEQFFGPGTRLTVL.

The chain recombines TRBV9 with TRBJ2-2; D remains unclear. The CDR3 consists of 15 residues. CDR1 and CDR2 from the germline V gene are SGDLS and YYNGEE. V gave up 0 bases and J gave up 6 bases, with 12 bases separating them. This CDR3 is CASSVASASSGELFF. CDR3 sequence (DNA): TGTGCCAGCAGCGTAGCTTCGGCCTCCTCCGGGGAGCTGTTTTTT.

Worth noting for this clonotype: At one end the junction does not follow the germline gene, possibly because of a read error. This chain links TRBV7-9 with TRBJ1-5, with D tentatively TRBD1 (5 bases). Germline assignment: CDR1 SEHNR and CDR2 FQNEAQ (reference sequence). This CDR3 has 16 residues. CDR3 DNA: TGTGTCAGCAGCTTAGAGGCAGGGACTCCCAAGCAGCCCCAGCATTTT. Translated, it gives CVSSLEAGTPKQPQHF.

This clonotype has just a few counts. The chain is built from TRBV12-3 or TRBV12-4 and TRBJ1-6; D is unresolved. V was clipped by 6 bases and J by 8 bases, with 14 bases between them. This CDR3 region has 14 residues. DNA for the CDR3: TGTGCCAGCAGCCTAGACGGACGGGATTCACCCCTCCACTTT. Encoded protein: CASSLDGRDSPLHF.

This chain joins TRBV20-1 and TRBJ2-3; TRBD2 agrees at 9 bases. The CDR3 is made up of 17 amino acids. The ends lost 2 bases at V and 1 base at J; junction bases unmatched: 10. Germline assignment: CDR1 DFQATT and CDR2 SNEGSKA (reference sequence). The CDR3 loop is CSARFWVSSGGTDTQYF. The CDR3 nucleotides are TGCAGTGCTAGATTTTGGGTGTCTAGCGGGGGCACAGATACGCAGTATTTT.

This clonotype was detected many times. The junction does not match germline at one end; this may be a read error. The chain recombines TRBV18 with TRBJ1-4, with TRBD1 matching over 8 bases. CDR3 length equals 15 residues. The germline V gene has CDR1 KGHSH and CDR2 LQKENI. The CDR3 DNA reads TGTGCCAGCTCACCAAGGGGACAGGCTAACGAAAAACTGTTTTTT. Translating gives CASSPRGQANEKLFF.

V gene TRBV27 combines with J gene TRBJ2-2; the D is unclear. Trimming took 3 bases from V and 1 from J, leaving 6 bases between them. The V gene's germline CDR1 is MNHEY and CDR2 SMNVEV (reference sequence). There are 14 residues in the CDR3. DNA for the CDR3: TGTGCCAGCAGTTTGTCTTGGAACACCGGGGAGCTGTTTTTT. The encoded protein is CASSLSWNTGELFF.

This clonotype was recorded many times. The gene calls are TRBV11-2 and TRBJ2-3, with a possible D match to TRBD2 (6 bases). CDR3 size: 14 residues. The V end was cut by 5 bases, the J end by 5 bases, with 14 bases between. Per the germline V gene, CDR1 is SGHAT and CDR2 is FQNNGV. The CDR3: CASSGGIARDTQYF. The CDR3 nucleotides read TGTGCCAGCAGCGGGGGGATAGCAAGAGATACGCAGTATTTT.